These 20 T cell receptor beta chains were sequenced from one sample in a study of blood T cells in healthy people across ages (dated by TCRdb to between 2015 and 2016). Library construction relied on 5' RACE. The sequencing machine was an Illumina HiSeq 2500. A second PCR of about 7 to 12 cycles was performed with a sample-barcoded 5' primer and a J-beta primer mix. TCRdb reanalyzed the raw reads on its own, using fastp at Q25 for trimming and MiXCR for clone calling, and kept in-frame beta chains. Each entry merges the rows of one CDR3 protein and shows their most common DNA and genes. Across this sample there are over 550,000 distinct CDR3 sequences, with 25% to 35% seen only once. The ten largest account for around 14% of the sample. Sequencing was done on a sample of blood. These receptors all come from a woman aged 80 or older in good health.

This clonotype was recorded a few times. The V call is TRBV7-2, the J call TRBJ1-1; D is possibly TRBD1 (5 bases). The CDR3 is made up of 15 amino acids. Looked up from germline, CDR1 is SGHTA and CDR2 is FQGNSA. Trimming shortened V by 5 bases and J by 6 bases, and 19 bases separated the two germline ends. The CDR3 reads CASSKRQGAVAEAFF. In DNA form, the CDR3 reads TGTGCCAGCAGCAAGCGACAAGGGGCTGTCGCTGAAGCTTTCTTT.

The table lists this clonotype with many counts. This chain uses TRBV7-3 with TRBJ2-1; perhaps TRBD2 as D (7 bases). The germline CDR1 and CDR2 sequences are SGHTA and FQGTGA. This CDR3 region has 15 residues. Trimming removed 6 bases from V and 5 bases from J, with 17 bases in between. The CDR3 DNA is TGTGCCAGCAGTCAGTCGGGGGGCGGTCACAATGAGCAGTTCTTC. Its protein product is CASSQSGGGHNEQFF.

This clonotype was seen once. CDR3 residues: CASSLEAGGSVYEQYF. DNA for the CDR3: TGCGCCAGCAGCTTGGAAGCAGGGGGGAGTGTCTACGAGCAGTACTTC. The chain employs TRBV5-1 and TRBJ2-7, with a weak D call TRBD1 (7 bases). The CDR3 length is 16 residues. CDR1 and CDR2 (germline): SGHRS, YFSETQ. The V end lost 0 bases, the J end lost 3 bases, and 16 bases lay between the germline ends.

This clonotype occurred many times. This chain's CDR3 is CASSEEPTRQYF. The CDR3 region has the DNA TGTGCCAGCAGTGAAGAGCCTACCCGGCAGTACTTC. The V call is TRBV6-1, the J call TRBJ2-7; D call uncertain. V was cut by 1 base and J by 9 bases, with 10 bases left in between. From germline, CDR1 is MNHNS and CDR2 SASEGT. This CDR3 has 12 residues.

This chain links TRBV19 with TRBJ1-5; the D is unclear. Trimming took off 3 bases at V and 6 bases at J, with 12 bases between the two ends. This CDR3 contains 14 residues. Germline-derived CDR1 and CDR2 are LNHDA and SQIVND (reference sequence). Here the CDR3 reads CASSMSAWGQPQHF. The CDR3 coding sequence is TGTGCCAGTAGTATGAGCGCATGGGGTCAGCCCCAGCATTTT.

The V gene is TRBV4-2, the J gene TRBJ1-5; a weak D match, TRBD1 (6 bases). Germline CDR1 LGHNA, CDR2 YNFKEQ. The CDR3 length is 15 residues. The V end was cut by 4 bases, the J end by 4 bases, with 14 bases between. Here the CDR3 reads CASSPGGAGNQPQHF. As DNA, the CDR3 is TGTGCCAGCAGCCCGGGGGGGGCAGGGAATCAGCCCCAGCATTTT.

This clonotype has just a few counts. The chain is built from TRBV28 and TRBJ1-6; 8 bases line up with TRBD1. The CDR3 is made up of 17 amino acids. Germline loops: CDR1 MDHEN, CDR2 SYDVKM. The V and J ends lost 4 bases and 7 bases, in that order; junction bases with no gene match: 12. This CDR3 is CASSSTGRTGSNSPLHF. The CDR3 nucleotides are TGTGCCAGCAGTTCCACAGGCCGGACAGGGTCCAATTCACCCCTCCACTTT.

In its sample, this clonotype was seen once. The rearrangement uses TRBV11-2 and TRBJ1-1, with TRBD1 as a possible D gene (5 bases). Trimming took 1 base from V and 10 from J, leaving 16 bases between them. There are 14 residues in the CDR3. Germline V CDR1 and CDR2: SGHAT, FQNNGV. The CDR3 here is CASSLGGTARGAFF. In DNA, the CDR3 is TGTGCCAGCAGCTTAGGGGGCACGGCCAGAGGAGCTTTCTTT.

This clonotype came up many times. The rearrangement links TRBV20-1 to TRBJ1-1; D is perhaps TRBD1 (5 bases). V was cut by 5 bases and J by 5 bases, with 18 bases left in between. CDR3 length: 14 residues. Germline CDR1 is DFQATT and CDR2 is SNEGSKA (reference sequence). CDR3 DNA sequence: TGCAGTGCTCAAAAGGCAGGGACTCGTACTGAAGCTTTCTTT. Translated, it gives CSAQKAGTRTEAFF.

This chain uses TRBV5-1 with TRBJ2-7; 8 bases are a match to TRBD2. Germline V gives CDR1 SGHRS, CDR2 YFSETQ. The CDR3 extends over 15 amino acids. After removal of 5 bases from V and 2 bases from J, the junction contained 9 bases not matched to a gene. The CDR3 protein is CASSLTSGPTYEQYF. The CDR3 DNA reads as TGCGCCAGCAGTCTAACTAGCGGTCCGACCTACGAGCAGTACTTC. The full variable domain, rest sourced from reference TRBV5-1 and TRBJ2-7, is KAGVTQTPRYLIKTRGQQVTLSCSPISGHRSVSWYQQTPGQGLQFLFEYFSETQRNKGNFPGRFSGRQFSNSRSEMNVSTLELGDSALYLCASSLTSGPTYEQYFGPGTRLTVT.

This clonotype was observed a single time. The gene calls are TRBV20-1 and TRBJ2-7, with 12 bases that match TRBD2. Per germline, CDR1 DFQATT and CDR2 SNEGSKA (reference sequence). Trimming removed 5 bases from V and 4 bases from J; junction bases left unmatched: 6. CDR3 size: 14 residues. The CDR3 sequence: CSAPRTSGAYEQYF. The CDR3 coding sequence is TGCAGTGCTCCAAGGACTAGCGGGGCTTACGAGCAGTACTTC.

V gene TRBV9 combines with J gene TRBJ2-3, with 10 bases lining up with TRBD2. Trimming cost V 7 bases and J 4 bases; bases outside gene matches: 9. CDR3 length: 15 residues. Germline V gives CDR1 SGDLS, CDR2 YYNGEE. CDR3 amino acids: CASLSGGAVADTQYF. The DNA for the CDR3 is TGTGCCAGCTTGAGCGGGGGGGCCGTCGCAGATACGCAGTATTTT.

This clonotype was detected a few times. The J gene is TRBJ1-1, the V gene TRBV9; D call uncertain. The V and J ends lost 3 bases and 3 bases respectively, with 15 bases between them. This CDR3 comprises 15 residues. Germline lookup yields CDR1 SGDLS and CDR2 YYNGEE. The chain's CDR3 is CASSADPGSYTEAFF. Here the CDR3 DNA reads TGTGCCAGCAGCGCAGACCCCGGGTCTTACACTGAAGCTTTCTTT.

In the case of this clonotype: Mismatch with germline at one junction end may stem from a read error. The rearrangement uses TRBV5-1 and TRBJ2-1; D unresolved. This CDR3 has 13 residues. Germline-derived CDR1 and CDR2 are SGHRS and YFSETQ. The CDR3 sequence is CASSLSAYSEQFF. The DNA of the CDR3 is TGCGCCAGCAGCTTATCCGCTTACAGTGAGCAGTTCTTC. Supplemented by reference TRBV5-1 and TRBJ2-1, the full variable domain reads KAGVTQTPRYLIKTRGQQVTLSCSPISGHRSVSWYQQTPGQGLQFLFEYFSETQRNKGNFPGRFSGRQFSNSRSEMNVSTLELGDSALYLCASSLSAYSEQFFGPGTRLTVL.

This clonotype was detected many times. The chain is built from TRBV7-3 and TRBJ2-1; unclear D gene. The germline gives CDR1 SGHTA, CDR2 FQGTGA. The CDR3 contains 13 residues. Trimming shortened V by 1 base and J by 9 bases, and 10 bases separated the two germline ends. CDR3 DNA sequence: TGTGCCAGCAGCTTAATGGGGATGGGTGAGCAGTTCTTC. Protein product: CASSLMGMGEQFF.

This clonotype was recorded at least ten times. The chain links TRBV20-1 to TRBJ2-7, with 8 bases lining up with TRBD1. The CDR3 covers 12 residues. J gave up 10 bases and V 5 bases, and 10 bases lay outside the gene matches. The V gene's germline CDR1 is DFQATT and CDR2 SNEGSKA (reference sequence). For the CDR3, the DNA is TGCAGTGCTCTCAGGGGGCGGACTCCTCAGTACTTC. Translating it yields CSALRGRTPQYF.

This clonotype was recorded a few times. The rearrangement joins TRBV7-9 to TRBJ2-1, with 10 bases aligning to TRBD1. The trim removed 5 bases at V and 9 bases at J, leaving 10 bases unmatched. The CDR3 consists of 15 residues. From germline, CDR1 is SEHNR and CDR2 FQNEAQ (reference sequence). The CDR3 sequence: CASSRTGGGGGEQFF. The CDR3 DNA sequence: TGTGCCAGCAGCCGGACAGGGGGGGGTGGTGGTGAGCAGTTCTTC.

Concerning this clonotype itself: An end of the junction differs from the germline gene, which may be a read error. The chain carries TRBV10-3 and TRBJ2-3; 10 bases are a match to TRBD2. This CDR3 has 17 amino acids. Germline loops: CDR1 ENHRY, CDR2 SYGVKD. The CDR3 loop reads CASRGVAGGLTGDTRYF. Here the CDR3 DNA reads TGTGCCAGTAGGGGGGTAGCGGGGGGCCTGACCGGTGATACGCGGTATTTT.

This rearrangement joins TRBV20-1 to TRBJ1-6; possibly TRBD1 for D (5 bases). V was clipped by 8 bases and J by 2 bases, with 13 bases between them. The CDR3 is 14 residues long. Looked up from germline, CDR1 is DFQATT and CDR2 is SNEGSKA (reference sequence). Here the CDR3 reads CSSAGQPYNSPLHF. CDR3 sequence (DNA): TGCAGTTCCGCGGGGCAGCCCTATAATTCACCCCTCCACTTT.

Remarks on this clonotype: A much larger clone lies one base from this, so it may be a read error. This chain connects TRBV6-2 or TRBV6-3 to TRBJ2-1, with 7 nucleotides matching TRBD1. The CDR3 runs 14 residues. CDR1 and CDR2 (germline): MNHEY, SVGEGT. The DNA of the CDR3 is TGTGCCAGCACGGGACAGAGCTCCTACAATGAGCGGTTCTTC. This sequence encodes CASTGQSSYNERFF.